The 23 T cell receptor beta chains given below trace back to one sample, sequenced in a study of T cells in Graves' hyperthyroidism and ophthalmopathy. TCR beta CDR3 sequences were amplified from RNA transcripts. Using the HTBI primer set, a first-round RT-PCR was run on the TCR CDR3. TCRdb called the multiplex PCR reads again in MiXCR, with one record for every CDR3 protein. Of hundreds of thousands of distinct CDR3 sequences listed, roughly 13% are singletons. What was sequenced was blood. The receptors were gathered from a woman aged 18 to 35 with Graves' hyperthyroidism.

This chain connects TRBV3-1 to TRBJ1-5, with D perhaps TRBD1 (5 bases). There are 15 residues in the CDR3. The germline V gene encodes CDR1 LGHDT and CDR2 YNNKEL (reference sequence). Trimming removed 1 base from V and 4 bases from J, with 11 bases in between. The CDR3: CASSQGPGSNQPQHF. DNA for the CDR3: TGTGCCAGCAGCCAAGGGCCAGGGAGTAATCAGCCCCAGCATTTT.

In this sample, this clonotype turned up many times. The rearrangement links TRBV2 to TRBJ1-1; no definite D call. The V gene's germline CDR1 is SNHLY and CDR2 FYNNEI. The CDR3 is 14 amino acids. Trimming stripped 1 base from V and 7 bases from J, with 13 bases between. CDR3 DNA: TGTGCCAGCAGTGAAGAAAGGGCAGGAGTTGAAGCTTTCTTT. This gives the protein CASSEERAGVEAFF.

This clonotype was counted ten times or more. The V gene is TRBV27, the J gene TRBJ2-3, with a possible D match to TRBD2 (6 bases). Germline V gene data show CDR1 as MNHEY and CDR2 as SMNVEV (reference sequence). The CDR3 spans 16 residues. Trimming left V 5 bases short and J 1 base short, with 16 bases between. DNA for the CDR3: TGTGCCAGCAGTCCCTTGCCGGCTAGCGGCACAGATACGCAGTATTTT. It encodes CASSPLPASGTDTQYF.

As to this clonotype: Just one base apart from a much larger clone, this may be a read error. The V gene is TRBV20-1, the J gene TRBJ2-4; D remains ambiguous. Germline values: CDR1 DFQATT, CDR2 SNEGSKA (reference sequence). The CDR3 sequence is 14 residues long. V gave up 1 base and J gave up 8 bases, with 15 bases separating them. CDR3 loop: CSARVTPPGYIQYF. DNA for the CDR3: TGCAGTGCTAGAGTAACGCCCCCCGGGTACATTCAGTACTTC.

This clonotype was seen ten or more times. For the CDR3, the DNA is TGCAGCGTCGTATTGGTAGGGGCTACTGAAGCTTTCTTT. Translated: CSVVLVGATEAFF. This rearrangement joins TRBV29-1 to TRBJ1-1; TRBD1 is a possible D gene (5 bases). V was shortened by 6 bases and J by 5 bases, with 16 bases between the two germline ends. Germline V CDR1 and CDR2: SQVTM, ANQGSEA. This CDR3 has 13 residues. The whole variable domain, remainder taken from reference TRBV29-1 and TRBJ1-1, is SAVISQKPSRDICQRGTSLTIQCQVDSQVTMMFWYRQQPGQSLTLIATANQGSEATYESGFVIDKFPISRPNLTFSTLTVSNMSPEDSSIYLCSVVLVGATEAFFGQGTRLTVV.

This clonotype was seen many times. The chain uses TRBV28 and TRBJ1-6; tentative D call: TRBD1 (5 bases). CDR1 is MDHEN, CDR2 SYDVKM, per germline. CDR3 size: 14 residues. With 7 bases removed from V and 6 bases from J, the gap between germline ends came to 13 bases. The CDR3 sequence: CASTGTFVNSPLHF. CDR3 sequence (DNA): TGTGCCAGCACCGGGACCTTCGTTAATTCACCCCTCCACTTT. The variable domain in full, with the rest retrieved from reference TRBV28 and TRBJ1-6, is DVKVTQSSRYLVKRTGEKVFLECVQDMDHENMFWYRQDPGLGLRLIYFSYDVKMKEKGDIPEGYSVSREKKERFSLILESASTNQTSMYLCASTGTFVNSPLHFGNGTRLTVT.

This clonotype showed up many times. The CDR3 loop reads CASSFPSGGAAETQYF. The CDR3 DNA reads as TGTGCCAGCAGCTTCCCTAGCGGGGGGGCCGCTGAGACCCAGTACTTC. This chain joins TRBV7-9 and TRBJ2-5; 12 positions match TRBD2. The V segment lost 3 bases and the J segment 5 bases; nucleotides outside the gene matches: 7. Germline V lookup: CDR1 SEHNR, CDR2 FQNEAQ (reference sequence). The CDR3 runs 16 residues.

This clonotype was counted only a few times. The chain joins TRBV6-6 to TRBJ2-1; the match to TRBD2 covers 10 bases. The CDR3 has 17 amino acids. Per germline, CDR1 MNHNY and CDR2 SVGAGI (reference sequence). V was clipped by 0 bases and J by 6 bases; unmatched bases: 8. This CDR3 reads CASSYSNWVAGGNEQFF. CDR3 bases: TGTGCCAGCAGTTACTCGAATTGGGTAGCGGGAGGCAATGAGCAGTTCTTC.

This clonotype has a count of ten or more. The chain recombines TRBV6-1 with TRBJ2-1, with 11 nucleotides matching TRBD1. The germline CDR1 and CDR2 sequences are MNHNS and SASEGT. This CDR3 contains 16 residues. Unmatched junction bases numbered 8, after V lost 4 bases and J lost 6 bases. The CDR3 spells CASSASRTGGSNEQFF. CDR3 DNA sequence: TGTGCCAGCAGTGCGTCTAGGACAGGGGGCTCCAATGAGCAGTTCTTC.

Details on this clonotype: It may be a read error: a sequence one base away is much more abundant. The CDR3 DNA reads TGTGCCAGCCAGTCCCCTAATGAAAAACGGTTTTTT. This encodes CASQSPNEKRFF. The V and J genes are TRBV2 and TRBJ1-4; D remains ambiguous. The CDR3 is 12 residues long. Germline loops: CDR1 SNHLY, CDR2 FYNNEI.

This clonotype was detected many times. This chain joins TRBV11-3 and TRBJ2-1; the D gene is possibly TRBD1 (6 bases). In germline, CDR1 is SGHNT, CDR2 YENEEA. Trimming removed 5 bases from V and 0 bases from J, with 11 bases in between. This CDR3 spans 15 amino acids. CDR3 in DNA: TGTGCCAGCAGCCACAGGGAAGGCTCCTACAATGAGCAGTTCTTC. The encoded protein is CASSHREGSYNEQFF.

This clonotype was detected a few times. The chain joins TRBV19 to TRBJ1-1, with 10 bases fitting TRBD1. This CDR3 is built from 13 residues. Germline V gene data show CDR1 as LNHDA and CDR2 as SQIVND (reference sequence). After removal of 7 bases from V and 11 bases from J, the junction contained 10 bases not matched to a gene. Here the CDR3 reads CASTATGGATAFF. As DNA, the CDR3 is TGTGCCAGTACCGCGACAGGGGGCGCGACCGCTTTCTTT.

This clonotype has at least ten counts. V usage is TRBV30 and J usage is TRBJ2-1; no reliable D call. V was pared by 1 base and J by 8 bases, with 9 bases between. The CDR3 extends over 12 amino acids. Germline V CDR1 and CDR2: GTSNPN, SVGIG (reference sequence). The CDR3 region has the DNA TGTGCCTGGAGTGCATCTCCCGATGAGCAGTTCTTC. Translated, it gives CAWSASPDEQFF. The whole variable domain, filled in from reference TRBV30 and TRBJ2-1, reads SQTIHQWPATLVQPVGSPLSLECTVEGTSNPNLYWYRQAAGRGLQLLFYSVGIGQISSEVPQNLSASRPQDRQFILSSKKLLLSDSGFYLCAWSASPDEQFFGPGTRLTVL.

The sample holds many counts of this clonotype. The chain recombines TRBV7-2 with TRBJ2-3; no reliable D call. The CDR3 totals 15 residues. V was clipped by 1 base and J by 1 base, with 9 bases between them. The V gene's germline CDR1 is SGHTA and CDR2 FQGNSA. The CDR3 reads CASSLVRARTDTQYF. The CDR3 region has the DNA TGTGCCAGCAGCTTAGTCCGGGCCCGCACAGATACGCAGTATTTT.

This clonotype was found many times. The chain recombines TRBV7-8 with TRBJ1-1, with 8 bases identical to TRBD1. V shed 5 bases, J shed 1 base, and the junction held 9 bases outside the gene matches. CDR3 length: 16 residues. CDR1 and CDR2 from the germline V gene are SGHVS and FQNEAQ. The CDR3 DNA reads TGTGCCAGCAGCCCCCATCAGGGGGCCAAGAACACTGAAGCTTTCTTT. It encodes CASSPHQGAKNTEAFF. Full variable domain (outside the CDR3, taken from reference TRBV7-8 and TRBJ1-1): GAGVSQSPRYKVAKRGQDVALRCDPISGHVSLFWYQQALGQGPEFLTYFQNEAQLDKSGLPSDRFFAERPEGSVSTLKIQRTQQEDSAVYLCASSPHQGAKNTEAFFGQGTRLTVV.

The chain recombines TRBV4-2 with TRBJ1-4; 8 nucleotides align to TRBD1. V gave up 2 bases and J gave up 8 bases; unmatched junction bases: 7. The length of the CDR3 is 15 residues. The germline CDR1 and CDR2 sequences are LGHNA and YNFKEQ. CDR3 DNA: TGTGCCAGCAGCCAATTTCAGGGGGCAAGGGAAAAACTGTTTTTT. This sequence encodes CASSQFQGAREKLFF.

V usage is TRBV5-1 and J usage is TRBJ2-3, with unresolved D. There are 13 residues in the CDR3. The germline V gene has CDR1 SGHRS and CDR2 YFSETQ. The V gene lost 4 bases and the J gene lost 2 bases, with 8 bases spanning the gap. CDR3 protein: CASSLDNTDTQYF. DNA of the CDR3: TGCGCCAGCAGCCTAGATAACACAGATACGCAGTATTTT. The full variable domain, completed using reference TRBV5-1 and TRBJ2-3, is KAGVTQTPRYLIKTRGQQVTLSCSPISGHRSVSWYQQTPGQGLQFLFEYFSETQRNKGNFPGRFSGRQFSNSRSEMNVSTLELGDSALYLCASSLDNTDTQYFGPGTRLTVL.

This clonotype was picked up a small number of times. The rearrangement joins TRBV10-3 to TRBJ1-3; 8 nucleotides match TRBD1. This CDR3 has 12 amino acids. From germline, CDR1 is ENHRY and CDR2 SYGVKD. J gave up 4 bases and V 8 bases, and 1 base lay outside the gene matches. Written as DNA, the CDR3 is TGTGCCATCGGACAGGGCGGAAACACCATATATTTT. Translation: CAIGQGGNTIYF.

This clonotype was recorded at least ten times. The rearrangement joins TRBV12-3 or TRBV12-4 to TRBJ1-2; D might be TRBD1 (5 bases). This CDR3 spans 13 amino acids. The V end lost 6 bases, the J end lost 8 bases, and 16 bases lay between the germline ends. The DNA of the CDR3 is TGTGCCAGCAGCCCCGGGGCTGAAAGGGGCTACACCTTC. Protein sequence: CASSPGAERGYTF.

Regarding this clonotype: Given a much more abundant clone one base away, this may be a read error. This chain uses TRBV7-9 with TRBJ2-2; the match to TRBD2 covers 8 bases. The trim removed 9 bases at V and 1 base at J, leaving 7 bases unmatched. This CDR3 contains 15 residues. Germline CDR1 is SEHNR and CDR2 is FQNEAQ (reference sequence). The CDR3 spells CARGSGSRNTGELFF. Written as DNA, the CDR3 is TGTGCCAGGGGGAGCGGGAGTCGGAACACCGGGGAGCTGTTTTTT.

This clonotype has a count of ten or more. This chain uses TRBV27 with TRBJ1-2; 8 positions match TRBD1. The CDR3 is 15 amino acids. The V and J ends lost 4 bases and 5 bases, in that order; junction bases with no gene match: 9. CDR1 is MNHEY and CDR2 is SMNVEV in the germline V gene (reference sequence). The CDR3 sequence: CASSWQGATPYGYTF. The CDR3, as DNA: TGTGCCAGCAGTTGGCAGGGGGCGACCCCGTATGGCTACACCTTC.

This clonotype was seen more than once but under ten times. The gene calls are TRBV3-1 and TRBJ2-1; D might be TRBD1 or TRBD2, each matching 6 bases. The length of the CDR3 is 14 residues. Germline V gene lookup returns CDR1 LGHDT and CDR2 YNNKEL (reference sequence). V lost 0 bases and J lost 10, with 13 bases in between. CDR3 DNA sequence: TGTGCCAGCAGCCAAGATTGGGGGGCTCGAGAGCAGTTCTTC. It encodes CASSQDWGAREQFF.

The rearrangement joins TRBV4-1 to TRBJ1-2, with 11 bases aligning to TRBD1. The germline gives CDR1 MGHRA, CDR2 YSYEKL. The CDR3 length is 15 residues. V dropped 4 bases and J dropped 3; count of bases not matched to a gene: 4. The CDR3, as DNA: TGCGCCAGCAGCCCATTGGGACAGGGGGACTATGGCTACACCTTC. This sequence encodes CASSPLGQGDYGYTF.